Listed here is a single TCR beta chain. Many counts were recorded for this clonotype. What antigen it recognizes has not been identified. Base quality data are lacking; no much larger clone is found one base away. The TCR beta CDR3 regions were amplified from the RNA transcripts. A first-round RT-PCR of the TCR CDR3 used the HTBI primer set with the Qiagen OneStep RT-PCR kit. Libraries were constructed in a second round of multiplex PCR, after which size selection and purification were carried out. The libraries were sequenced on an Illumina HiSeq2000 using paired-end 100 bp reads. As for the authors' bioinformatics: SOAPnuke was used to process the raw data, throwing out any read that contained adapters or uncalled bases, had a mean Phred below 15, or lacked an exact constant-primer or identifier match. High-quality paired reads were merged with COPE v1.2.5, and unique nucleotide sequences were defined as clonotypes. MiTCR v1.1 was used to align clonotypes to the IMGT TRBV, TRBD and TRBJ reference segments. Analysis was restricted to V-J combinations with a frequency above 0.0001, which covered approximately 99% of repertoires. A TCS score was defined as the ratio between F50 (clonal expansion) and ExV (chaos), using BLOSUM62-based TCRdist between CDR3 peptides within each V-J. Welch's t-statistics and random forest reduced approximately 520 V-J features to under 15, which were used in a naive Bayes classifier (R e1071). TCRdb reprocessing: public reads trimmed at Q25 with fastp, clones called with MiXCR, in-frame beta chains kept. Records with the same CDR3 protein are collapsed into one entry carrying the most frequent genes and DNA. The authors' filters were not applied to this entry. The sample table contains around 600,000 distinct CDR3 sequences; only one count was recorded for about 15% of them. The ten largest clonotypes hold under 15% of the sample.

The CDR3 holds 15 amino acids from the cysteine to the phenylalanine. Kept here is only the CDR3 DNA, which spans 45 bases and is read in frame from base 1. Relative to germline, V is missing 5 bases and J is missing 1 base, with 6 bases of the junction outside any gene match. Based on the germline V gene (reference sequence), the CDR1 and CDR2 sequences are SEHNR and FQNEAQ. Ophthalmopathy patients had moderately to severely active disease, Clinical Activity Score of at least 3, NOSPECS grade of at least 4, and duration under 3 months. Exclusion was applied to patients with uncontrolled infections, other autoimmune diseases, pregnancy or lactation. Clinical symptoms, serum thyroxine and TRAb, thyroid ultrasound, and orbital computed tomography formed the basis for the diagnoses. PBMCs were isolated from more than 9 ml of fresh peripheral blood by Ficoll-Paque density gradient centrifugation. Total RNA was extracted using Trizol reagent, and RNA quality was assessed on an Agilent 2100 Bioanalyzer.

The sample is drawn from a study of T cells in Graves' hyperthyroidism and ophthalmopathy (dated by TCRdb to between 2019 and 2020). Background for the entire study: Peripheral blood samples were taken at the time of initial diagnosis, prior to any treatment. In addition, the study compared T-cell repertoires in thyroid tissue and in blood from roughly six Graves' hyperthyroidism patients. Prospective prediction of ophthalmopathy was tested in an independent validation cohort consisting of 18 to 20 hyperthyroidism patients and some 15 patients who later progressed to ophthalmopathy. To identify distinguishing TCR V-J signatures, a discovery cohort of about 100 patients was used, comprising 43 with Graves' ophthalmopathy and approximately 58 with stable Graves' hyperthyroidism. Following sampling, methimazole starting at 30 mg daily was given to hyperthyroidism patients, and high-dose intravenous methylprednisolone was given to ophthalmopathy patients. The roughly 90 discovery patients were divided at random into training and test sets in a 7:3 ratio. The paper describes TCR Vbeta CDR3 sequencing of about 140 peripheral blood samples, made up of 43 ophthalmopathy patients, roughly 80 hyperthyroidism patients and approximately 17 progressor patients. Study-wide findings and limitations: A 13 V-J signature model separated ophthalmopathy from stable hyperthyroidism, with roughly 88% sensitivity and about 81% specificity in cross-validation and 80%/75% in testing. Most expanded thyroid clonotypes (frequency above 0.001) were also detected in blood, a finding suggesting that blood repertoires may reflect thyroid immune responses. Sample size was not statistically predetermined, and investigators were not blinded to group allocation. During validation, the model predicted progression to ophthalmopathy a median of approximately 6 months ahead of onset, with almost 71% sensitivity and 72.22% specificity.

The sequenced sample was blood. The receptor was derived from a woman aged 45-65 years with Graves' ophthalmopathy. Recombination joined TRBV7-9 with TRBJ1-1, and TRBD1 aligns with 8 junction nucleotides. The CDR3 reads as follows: CASSTDRGSNTEAFF. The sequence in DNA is TGTGCCAGCAGCACCGACAGGGGATCGAACACTGAAGCTTTCTTT.